This TCR beta chain was sequenced for a study of technical replicates of blood from a few donors. Trimming took 5 bases from V and 2 from J; bases not matched to a gene: 6. The CDR3 runs 13 residues. Germline V gene lookup returns CDR1 SQVTM and CDR2 ANQGSEA. TCRdb keeps only in-frame clones here, not all; method: immunoSEQ multiplex PCR. The sample yields some 78,000 clones, 90% to 95% seen once. Specimen: T cells isolated from PBMCs. This TCR came from a human donor in good health. The V call is TRBV29-1, the J call TRBJ2-7; TRBD2 matches 7 bases. For the CDR3, the DNA is TGCAGCGTTCAGGGCGGGAGTACCTACGAGCAGTACTTC. This encodes CSVQGGSTYEQYF.